One and the same sample provided the 20 T cell receptor beta chains below, sequenced in a study of shared clonotypes between healthy human individuals. Sequencing used immunoSEQ multiplex PCR; TCRdb keeps in-frame clones, though not all of them. There are 2 million or so clones in the sample; over 85% occur only once, and under 0.15% lies in the top ten. Sequencing was carried out using naive CD4+ T cells sorted from blood. Subset denoted: CD45RA+ positively selected. These receptors were obtained from a man between 18 and 35 years old in good health.

On this clone itself: Other DNA sequences in this specimen translate into the identical CDR3. The CDR3 DNA sequence: TGTGCCAGCAGTCCAGGGTTGACTAATGAAAAACTGTTTTTT. This codes for CASSPGLTNEKLFF. The V call is TRBV6-5, the J call TRBJ1-4; a possible D gene is TRBD1 (5 bases). Germline CDR1 MNHEY, CDR2 SVGAGI. The CDR3 sequence is 14 residues long. The V end lost 5 bases, the J end lost 2 bases, and 9 bases lay between the germline ends.

This chain uses TRBV5-6 with TRBJ2-6; weak D call: TRBD1 (6 bases). The CDR3 runs to 16 residues. CDR1 SGHDT and CDR2 YYEEEE come from the germline V gene. V was pared by 2 bases and J by 12 bases, with 21 bases between. The CDR3 nucleotides are TGTGCCAGCAGCTTTAGGGGCGTGGGGGCTTTCTCCGTCCTGACTTTC. Translation: CASSFRGVGAFSVLTF.

This clone was observed a single time. This chain connects TRBV5-1 to TRBJ1-5; 9 bases are a match to TRBD1. Germline V lookup: CDR1 SGHRS, CDR2 YFSETQ. CDR3 length equals 15 residues. V dropped 0 bases and J dropped 7; count of bases not matched to a gene: 5. This CDR3 is CASSLAGQGSQPQHF. DNA of the CDR3: TGCGCCAGCAGCTTGGCGGGACAGGGCTCCCAGCCCCAGCATTTT.

The rearrangement uses TRBV9 and TRBJ2-7; D is perhaps TRBD1 or TRBD2 (6 bases each). The CDR3 spans 13 residues. CDR1 is SGDLS, CDR2 YYNGEE, per germline. Trimming left V 0 bases short and J 6 bases short, with 10 bases between. CDR3 sequence (DNA): TGTGCCAGCAGCGTAGGTCCGGGGGCCGAGCAGTACTTC. Protein: CASSVGPGAEQYF.

V usage is TRBV11-2 and J usage is TRBJ1-2, with D possibly matching TRBD1 (6 bases). This CDR3 is built from 13 residues. V was pared by 5 bases and J by 1 base, with 8 bases between. The V gene's germline CDR1 is SGHAT and CDR2 FQNNGV. The CDR3 region is CASSPGDNYGYTF. The DNA of the CDR3 is TGTGCCAGCAGCCCAGGGGATAACTATGGCTACACCTTC.

The chain couples TRBV18 to TRBJ2-7; D is perhaps TRBD2 (5 bases). The CDR3 has 14 residues. Trimming stripped 2 bases from V and 4 bases from J, with 12 bases between. The germline CDR1 and CDR2 sequences are KGHSH and LQKENI. Written as DNA, the CDR3 is TGTGCCAGCTCACCATCGGGGATAAGGTACGAGCAGTACTTC. Encoded protein: CASSPSGIRYEQYF.

The rearrangement joins TRBV15 to TRBJ2-7; weak D call: TRBD1 (5 bases). The CDR3 has 14 amino acids. Germline CDR1 is LNHNV and CDR2 is YYDKDF (reference sequence). Trimming removed 1 base at V and 4 bases at J, with 11 bases between. CDR3 sequence: CATSRGGREYEQYF. DNA of the CDR3: TGTGCCACCAGCAGAGGAGGCAGGGAATACGAGCAGTACTTC.

The chain couples TRBV6-5 to TRBJ2-1; the D is unclear. V dropped 6 bases and J dropped 2 bases, with 8 bases sitting between them. Germline V gives CDR1 MNHEY, CDR2 SVGAGI. This CDR3 is built from 13 residues. The CDR3, as DNA: TGTGCCAGCAGACGTGACACCTACAATGAGCAGTTCTTC. It translates to CASRRDTYNEQFF.

V usage is TRBV27 and J usage is TRBJ2-7; 8 positions match TRBD1. The CDR3 is 17 amino acids. V shed 0 bases, J shed 3 bases, and the junction held 10 bases outside the gene matches. Germline CDR1 is MNHEY and CDR2 is SMNVEV (reference sequence). CDR3 DNA: TGTGCCAGCAGTTTATCCGGGGACAGGCCGGCCCGCTACGAGCAGTACTTC. This encodes CASSLSGDRPARYEQYF.

This chain connects TRBV2 to TRBJ1-2; possibly TRBD1 for D (5 bases). V was trimmed by 7 bases and J by 7 bases, leaving 22 bases between them. Germline V gene sequence: CDR1 SNHLY, CDR2 FYNNEI. The CDR3 length is 15 residues. The CDR3 bases are TGTGCCAGCATGGGACTGACAGACCGACTGGGTGGCTACACCTTC. Its translation is CASMGLTDRLGGYTF. The full variable domain, with the rest looked up from reference TRBV2 and TRBJ1-2, is EPEVTQTPSHQVTQMGQEVILRCVPISNHLYFYWYRQILGQKVEFLVSFYNNEISEKSEIFDDQFSVERPDGSNFTLKIRSTKLEDSAMYFCASMGLTDRLGGYTFGSGTRLTVV.

CDR3 in amino acids: CASSFLQGTGYTF. The DNA of the CDR3 is TGTGCCAGCAGCTTTCTACAGGGGACAGGCTACACCTTC. The chain joins TRBV5-4 to TRBJ1-2; 7 nucleotides match TRBD1. The V and J ends lost 2 bases and 8 bases, in that order; junction bases with no gene match: 6. This CDR3 is 13 amino acids long. The germline V gene has CDR1 SGHNT and CDR2 YYREEE (reference sequence). Using reference TRBV5-4 and TRBJ1-2 for the parts outside the CDR3, the full variable domain is ETGVTQSPTHLIKTRGQQVTLRCSSQSGHNTVSWYQQALGQGPQFIFQYYREEENGRGNFPPRFSGLQFPNYSSELNVNALELDDSALYLCASSFLQGTGYTFGSGTRLTVV.

This rearrangement joins TRBV4-1 to TRBJ2-3; D perhaps matches TRBD1 (5 bases). Trimming cost V 0 bases and J 2 bases, with 9 bases left between them. Germline V CDR1 and CDR2: MGHRA, YSYEKL. CDR3 size: 15 residues. This CDR3 reads CASSQDDSTTDTQYF. For the CDR3, the DNA is TGCGCCAGCAGCCAAGATGACAGCACCACAGATACGCAGTATTTT.

The V gene is TRBV11-2, the J gene TRBJ2-5; 9 nucleotides align to TRBD1. The V gene end was trimmed by 5 bases and the J gene end by 5 bases; junction bases not matched to a gene: 6. The CDR3 extends over 14 amino acids. Germline-derived CDR1 and CDR2 are SGHAT and FQNNGV. CDR3 amino acids: CASSPQGARETQYF. As DNA, the CDR3 is TGTGCCAGCAGCCCACAGGGGGCGCGGGAGACCCAGTACTTC.

The chain recombines TRBV5-4 with TRBJ2-3; 13 bases match TRBD2. J was trimmed by 6 bases and V by 1 base; bases with no gene match: 11. Germline V gives CDR1 SGHNT, CDR2 YYREEE (reference sequence). CDR3 length: 18 amino acids. The CDR3 here is CASSLLESGLAGVDTQYF. The CDR3 DNA reads TGTGCCAGCAGCTTGTTAGAGTCCGGACTAGCGGGAGTTGATACGCAGTATTTT.

The chain has TRBV6-6 and TRBJ1-1; D not certain. The V and J ends lost 7 bases and 2 bases respectively, with 11 bases between them. CDR1 is MNHNY, CDR2 SVGAGI, per germline (reference sequence). The CDR3 is 13 amino acids. CDR3: CASTSPKNTEAFF. CDR3 bases: TGTGCCAGCACCTCCCCGAAAAACACTGAAGCTTTCTTT.

The genes are TRBV28 and TRBJ1-3, with D possibly TRBD1 on 5 matching bases. With 2 bases removed from V and 7 bases from J, the gap between germline ends came to 15 bases. The CDR3 extends over 15 amino acids. CDR1 is MDHEN, CDR2 SYDVKM, per germline. CDR3 amino acids: CASSLGAIQRNTIYF. DNA for the CDR3: TGTGCCAGCAGTTTAGGGGCTATTCAGCGGAACACCATATATTTT. Full variable domain (outside the CDR3, taken from reference TRBV28 and TRBJ1-3): DVKVTQSSRYLVKRTGEKVFLECVQDMDHENMFWYRQDPGLGLRLIYFSYDVKMKEKGDIPEGYSVSREKKERFSLILESASTNQTSMYLCASSLGAIQRNTIYFGEGSWLTVV.

The chain joins TRBV5-4 to TRBJ2-2; TRBD2 aligns across 9 bases. V lost 4 bases, J lost 2 bases, and 9 bases stayed unmatched. There are 17 residues in the CDR3. Germline CDR1 SGHNT, CDR2 YYREEE (reference sequence). The CDR3 loop is CASSERSTSGNTGELFF. The CDR3 DNA is TGTGCCAGCAGCGAACGCTCGACTAGCGGAAACACCGGGGAGCTGTTTTTT.

V is TRBV5-1 and J is TRBJ2-3; weak D call: TRBD1 (6 bases). Germline V gene data show CDR1 as SGHRS and CDR2 as YFSETQ. Trimming took 3 bases from V and 0 from J, leaving 11 bases between them. The CDR3 has 15 amino acids. Written as DNA, the CDR3 is TGCGCCAGCAGCTGGGGGCATTCTAGCACAGATACGCAGTATTTT. Protein: CASSWGHSSTDTQYF. Full variable domain (missing parts from reference TRBV5-1 and TRBJ2-3): KAGVTQTPRYLIKTRGQQVTLSCSPISGHRSVSWYQQTPGQGLQFLFEYFSETQRNKGNFPGRFSGRQFSNSRSEMNVSTLELGDSALYLCASSWGHSSTDTQYFGPGTRLTVL.

The chain uses TRBV7-7 and TRBJ2-1; 12 bases map to TRBD2. Germline CDR1 SSHAT, CDR2 FNYEAQ (reference sequence). The CDR3 totals 15 residues. CDR3 coding DNA: TGTGCTAGCGGACACAGACTAGCGGGAGATAATGAGCAGTTCTTC. Amino acid sequence: CASGHRLAGDNEQFF.

The chain links TRBV29-1 to TRBJ2-5; D not certain. The V and J ends lost 4 bases and 5 bases respectively, with 8 bases between them. Germline CDR1 reads SQVTM; CDR2 reads ANQGSEA. The CDR3 has 11 residues. The CDR3, as DNA: TGCAGCGTTGGTCGGGCTGAGACCCAGTACTTC. This sequence encodes CSVGRAETQYF.